The present T cell receptor (beta chain) was sequenced within a study of beta chain features in type 1 diabetes. The overall study: Patients did not differ from healthy donors in age, gender or cell yield. Overall study results and limits: Researchers reported that naive, central memory and Treg TCRB repertoires appeared more similar in patients than in healthy donors.

Expressed TCRB transcripts were sequenced, since all the RNA that had been isolated was reverse transcribed. Sequencing was performed with immunoSEQ multiplex PCR; in TCRdb, only in-frame clones are kept and a portion is missing. The sample records hundreds of thousands of clones, roughly 15% being singletons. Note on this clone: Its specificity is not known.

The CDR3 consists of 14 residues. Germline-derived CDR1 and CDR2 are SGHDT and YYEEEE. Trimming left V 2 bases short and J 1 base short, with 9 bases between. This chain links TRBV5-6 with TRBJ1-1, with D unclear. The receptor's source is a woman aged 18-29 years in good health. The specimen sequenced was naive CD4+ T cells from blood. This chain's CDR3 is CASSFGRPNTEAFF. The CDR3 DNA is TGTGCCAGCAGCTTTGGCCGGCCGAACACTGAAGCTTTCTTT.